The following is a TCR beta chain sequence with its context. The antigen is unknown. Assay: immunoSEQ multiplex PCR; the TCRdb copy retains only in-frame clones and omits some. The table includes roughly 80,000 clones, around 90% detected once. This sample was taken from a study of graft-versus-host responses after intestinal transplantation. Trimming removed 7 bases from V and 4 bases from J, with 16 bases in between. The CDR3 spans 14 residues. Looked up from germline, CDR1 is MDHEN and CDR2 is SYDVKM. General study findings and limits: GvH clonotypes were identified within recipient marrow, with a subset emerging first in ileum or blood.

The chain has TRBV28 and TRBJ1-1, with D perhaps TRBD1 (6 bases). The TCR comes from a human donor who was the organ donor for an intestinal transplant. The specimen comprised unstimulated CD8+ T cells sorted from spleen or lymph node cells, sampled before transplant. CDR3 residues: CASTAGGTITEAFF. The CDR3 region has the DNA TGTGCCAGCACCGCGGGGGGGACAATCACTGAAGCTTTCTTT.